A selection of T cell receptor beta chains follows, all from one sample in a study of T cell responses to AZD1222 COVID-19 vaccine. Produced via immunoSEQ multiplex PCR; TCRdb's table is partial and in-frame only. This table holds 150,000 or so clones, 90% found once. This specimen was peripheral blood, taken on day 0 of AZD1222 vaccination. Receptors were obtained from an adult in good health. Each CDR3 is given with its conserved first and last residue. Fields, in order: V gene, D gene, clone size, J gene, CDR3 protein, CDR3 DNA. A D gene is named only where the DNA matches it firmly. Clone size appears in some rows only: once, few, many, or a class for an expanded clone.

TRBV19	-	-	TRBJ1-2	CASTWEGSYGYTF	TGTGCCAGTACTTGGGAGGGATCCTATGGCTACACCTTC
TRBV20-1	-	-	TRBJ1-2	CSASGVGGYGYTF	TGCAGTGCTAGTGGTGTTGGTGGCTATGGCTACACCTTC
TRBV3-1/TRBV3-2	TRBD2	-	TRBJ2-2	CASSQDLGRGMNTGELFF	TGTGCCAGCAGCCAAGATCTCGGGAGGGGGATGAACACCGGGGAGCTGTTTTTT
TRBV9	TRBD1	-	TRBJ1-6	CASSVGDRGRPLHF	TGTGCCAGCAGCGTGGGGGACAGGGGGCGACCCCTCCACTTT
TRBV4-1	-	-	TRBJ2-3	CASSQITGPQGDTQYF	TGCGCCAGCAGCCAAATAACCGGGCCTCAGGGAGATACGCAGTATTTT
TRBV28	-	-	TRBJ2-7	CASSGRKSYEQYF	TGTGCCAGCAGTGGGCGAAAAAGCTACGAGCAGTACTTC
TRBV7-2	-	-	TRBJ2-5	CASSAPPGRETQYF	TGTGCCAGCAGCGCGCCTCCAGGGCGGGAGACCCAGTACTTC
TRBV7-2	-	-	TRBJ2-3	CASSLGPVTDTQYF	TGTGCCAGCAGCTTAGGCCCAGTCACAGATACGCAGTATTTT
TRBV27	TRBD1	-	TRBJ1-5	CASMHRGPNSNQPQHF	TGTGCCAGCATGCACAGGGGGCCAAATAGCAATCAGCCCCAGCATTTT
TRBV7-3	-	once	TRBJ1-1	CASSLAAGAGAEAFF	TGTGCCAGCAGCTTAGCGGCAGGGGCTGGGGCTGAAGCTTTCTTT
TRBV14	TRBD1	-	TRBJ2-7	CASSYDRGKYEQYF	TGTGCCAGCAGCTACGACAGGGGAAAATACGAGCAGTACTTC
TRBV7-9	-	-	TRBJ2-6	CASSLWYPGANVLTF	TGTGCCAGCAGCTTATGGTATCCTGGGGCCAACGTCCTGACTTTC
TRBV4-2	TRBD2	-	TRBJ2-1	CASSHPGRSEQFF	TGTGCCAGCAGCCACCCCGGGAGGTCGGAGCAGTTCTTC
TRBV4-3	-	-	TRBJ1-2	CASSHSRLGSYGYTF	TGCGCCAGCAGCCATAGCAGGCTGGGTTCCTATGGCTACACCTTC
TRBV2	TRBD1	-	TRBJ1-3	CARRGGPSSGNTIYF	TGTGCCAGACGAGGGGGCCCGTCCTCTGGAAACACCATATATTTT
TRBV19	TRBD1	-	TRBJ1-5	CASIGDRRDQPQHF	TGTGCCAGTATTGGGGACAGGAGGGATCAGCCCCAGCATTTT
TRBV28	-	-	TRBJ1-2	CASSLPVGGQGGYGYTF	TGTGCCAGCAGTTTACCTGTCGGGGGACAAGGTGGCTATGGCTACACCTTC
TRBV30	TRBD1	-	TRBJ1-4	CAWSGNRGSEKLFF	TGTGCCTGGAGTGGTAACAGGGGGAGTGAAAAACTGTTTTTT
TRBV24-1	TRBD1	-	TRBJ1-1	CATSDGSGTASEAFF	TGTGCCACCAGTGATGGATCCGGGACAGCCTCTGAAGCTTTCTTT
TRBV9	TRBD1	-	TRBJ1-2	CASSAYGTGDSYGYTF	TGTGCCAGCAGCGCGTACGGGACAGGGGACAGCTATGGCTACACCTTC
TRBV19	-	-	TRBJ1-6	CASSIDGVFQGRSPLHF	TGTGCCAGTAGTATAGATGGGGTGTTCCAGGGGCGTTCACCCCTCCACTTT
TRBV18	TRBD2	few	TRBJ2-7	CASSPGGGVYEQYF	TGTGCCAGCTCACCAGGTGGGGGGGTCTACGAGCAGTACTTC
TRBV18	-	-	TRBJ2-3	CASSPQYGDTQYF	TGTGCCAGCTCACCACAGTATGGGGATACGCAGTATTTT
TRBV6-5	-	once	TRBJ2-1	CASSYATSKVEQFF	TGTGCCAGCAGTTACGCTACTAGCAAAGTTGAGCAGTTCTTC
TRBV5-1	-	-	TRBJ1-2	CASFPGGDSYGYTF	TGCGCCAGCTTCCCTGGCGGGGATTCCTATGGCTACACCTTC
TRBV6-2/TRBV6-3	-	-	TRBJ1-2	CASSPQGDRPYGYTF	TGTGCCAGCAGTCCCCAAGGGGACCGACCGTATGGCTACACCTTC